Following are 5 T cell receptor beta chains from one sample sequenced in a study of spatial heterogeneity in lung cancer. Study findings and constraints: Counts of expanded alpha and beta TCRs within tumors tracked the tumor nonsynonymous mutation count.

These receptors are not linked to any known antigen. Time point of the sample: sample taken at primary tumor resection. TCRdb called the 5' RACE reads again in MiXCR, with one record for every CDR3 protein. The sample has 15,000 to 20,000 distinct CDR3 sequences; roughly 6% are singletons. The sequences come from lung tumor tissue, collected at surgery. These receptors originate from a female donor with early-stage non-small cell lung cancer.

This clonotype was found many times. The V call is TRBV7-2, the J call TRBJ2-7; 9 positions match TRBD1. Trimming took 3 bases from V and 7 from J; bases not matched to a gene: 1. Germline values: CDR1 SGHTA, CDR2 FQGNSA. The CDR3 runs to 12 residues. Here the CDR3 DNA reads TGTGCCAGCAGCTTGGACAGGGGAGAGCAGTACTTC. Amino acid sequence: CASSLDRGEQYF.

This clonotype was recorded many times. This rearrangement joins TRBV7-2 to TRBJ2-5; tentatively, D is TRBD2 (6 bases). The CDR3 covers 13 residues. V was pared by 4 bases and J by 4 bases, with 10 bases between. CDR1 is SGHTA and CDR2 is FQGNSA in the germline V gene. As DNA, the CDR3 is TGTGCCAGCAGCTATTGGGGGGTAGAGACCCAGTACTTC. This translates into CASSYWGVETQYF.

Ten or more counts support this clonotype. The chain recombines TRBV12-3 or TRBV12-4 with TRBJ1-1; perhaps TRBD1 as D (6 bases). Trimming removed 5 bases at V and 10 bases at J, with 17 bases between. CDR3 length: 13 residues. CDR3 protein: CASSLLEGGSAFF. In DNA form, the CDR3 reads TGTGCCAGCAGTCTCCTCGAGGGGGGCTCAGCTTTCTTT.

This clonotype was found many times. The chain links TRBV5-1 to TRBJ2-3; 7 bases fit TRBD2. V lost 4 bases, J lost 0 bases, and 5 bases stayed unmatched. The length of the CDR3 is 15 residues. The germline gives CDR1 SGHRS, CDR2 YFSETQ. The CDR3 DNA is TGCGCCAGCAGCCCTACTAGCGCAAGCACAGATACGCAGTATTTT. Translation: CASSPTSASTDTQYF.

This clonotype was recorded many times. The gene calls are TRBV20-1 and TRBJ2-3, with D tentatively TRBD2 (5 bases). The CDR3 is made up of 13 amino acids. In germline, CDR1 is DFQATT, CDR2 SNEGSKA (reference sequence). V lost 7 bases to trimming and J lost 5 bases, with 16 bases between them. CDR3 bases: TGCAGTGTAGTCGGGGTATGGGGAGATACGCAGTATTTT. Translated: CSVVGVWGDTQYF.